A selection of T cell receptor beta chains follows, all from one sample in a study of CD8+CD57+ T cells in acquired aplastic anemia. Using its own MiXCR run on the reads, TCRdb lists one record per CDR3 protein. This repertoire shows 350,000 to 450,000 distinct CDR3 sequences, approximately 70% found once; its top ten account for 3.5% to 4.5%. The sample taken for sequencing was sorted CD4+, CD8+, or CD8+CD57+ T cells (not recorded which) from PBMCs. The source of these receptors is a human donor in good health, serving as a control. Both conserved end residues are trimmed from each CDR3. Fields, in order: D gene, V gene, J gene, CDR3 protein. A D gene is named only where the DNA matches it firmly.

d_gene: NA
v_gene: TRBV18
j_gene: TRBJ1-1
CDR3aa: ASSPRPGQSLNTEAS

d_gene: TRBD2
v_gene: TRBV19
j_gene: TRBJ2-1
CDR3aa: ASSIWRGDPCNEQF

d_gene: TRBD1
v_gene: TRBV9
j_gene: TRBJ1-2
CDR3aa: ASSEGGQGRNYGYT

d_gene: NA
v_gene: TRBV5-1
j_gene: TRBJ2-7
CDR3aa: ASSSRSGSY

d_gene: NA
v_gene: TRBV29-1
j_gene: TRBJ1-4
CDR3aa: SVTTTGTEKLF

d_gene: NA
v_gene: TRBV20-1
j_gene: TRBJ1-1
CDR3aa: SALFGRNTEAF

d_gene: NA
v_gene: TRBV12-3/TRBV12-4
j_gene: TRBJ1-6
CDR3aa: ASSTRRSPLH

d_gene: TRBD2
v_gene: TRBV7-2
j_gene: TRBJ2-6
CDR3aa: ASSLVSSGGLGTLT

d_gene: NA
v_gene: TRBV20-1
j_gene: TRBJ2-7
CDR3aa: SASTEYSYGPSSYEQY

d_gene: NA
v_gene: TRBV13
j_gene: TRBJ2-3
CDR3aa: ASSRAEQSTTQY

d_gene: NA
v_gene: TRBV2
j_gene: TRBJ2-3
CDR3aa: ASSSQGDGYTIDSGT

d_gene: TRBD1
v_gene: TRBV12-3/TRBV12-4
j_gene: TRBJ1-1
CDR3aa: ASRRTGEKNTEAF

d_gene: NA
v_gene: TRBV2
j_gene: TRBJ1-2
CDR3aa: ASSEGWVAYGYT

d_gene: NA
v_gene: TRBV2
j_gene: TRBJ1-5
CDR3aa: ASSRNRANQPQH

d_gene: NA
v_gene: TRBV5-1
j_gene: TRBJ1-2
CDR3aa: ASIGDTYGYT

d_gene: TRBD1
v_gene: TRBV20-1
j_gene: TRBJ2-5
CDR3aa: SARDRWNYGSKTQY

d_gene: TRBD1
v_gene: TRBV10-3
j_gene: TRBJ2-7
CDR3aa: ATSTGGQNEQY

d_gene: NA
v_gene: TRBV7-9
j_gene: TRBJ1-1
CDR3aa: ATRRCTPRTTEAF

d_gene: NA
v_gene: TRBV20-1
j_gene: TRBJ1-1
CDR3aa: SARNTETF

d_gene: NA
v_gene: TRBV5-6
j_gene: TRBJ1-5
CDR3aa: ASSPSDSLVYSNQPQH

d_gene: TRBD2
v_gene: TRBV7-8
j_gene: TRBJ2-7
CDR3aa: ASSTLAGKTYEQY

d_gene: NA
v_gene: TRBV12-3/TRBV12-4
j_gene: TRBJ1-4
CDR3aa: ASNQGKGNEKLF

d_gene: TRBD2
v_gene: TRBV6-6
j_gene: TRBJ2-7
CDR3aa: ASKASGVRYEQY

d_gene: TRBD1
v_gene: TRBV15
j_gene: TRBJ1-2
CDR3aa: ASSQGPGGQGGGYT

d_gene: NA
v_gene: TRBV7-6
j_gene: TRBJ1-1
CDR3aa: ASSAAGSTEAY

d_gene: TRBD1
v_gene: TRBV5-1
j_gene: TRBJ1-2
CDR3aa: ASSPRQGAT

d_gene: TRBD2
v_gene: TRBV7-2
j_gene: TRBJ2-7
CDR3aa: ASSLMPSGYEQY

d_gene: NA
v_gene: TRBV13
j_gene: TRBJ1-6
CDR3aa: ASTVPGRNSPLH

d_gene: NA
v_gene: TRBV12-3/TRBV12-4
j_gene: TRBJ2-1
CDR3aa: ASSPGLTNEQF

d_gene: TRBD1
v_gene: TRBV5-1
j_gene: TRBJ1-1
CDR3aa: ASSLEDRVDTEAF

d_gene: TRBD2
v_gene: TRBV6-5
j_gene: TRBJ2-1
CDR3aa: ASRGLANSEQF

d_gene: NA
v_gene: TRBV2
j_gene: TRBJ2-3
CDR3aa: ASSSTAGDTQY

d_gene: TRBD1
v_gene: TRBV19
j_gene: TRBJ1-2
CDR3aa: ASSRGQGSRGYT

d_gene: NA
v_gene: TRBV7-4
j_gene: TRBJ1-2
CDR3aa: ASSNWGRGLKP

d_gene: NA
v_gene: TRBV20-1
j_gene: TRBJ2-7
CDR3aa: SARDGGFREQY

d_gene: NA
v_gene: TRBV5-1
j_gene: TRBJ1-1
CDR3aa: ASSFYPTRSSYSEQF

d_gene: NA
v_gene: TRBV20-1
j_gene: TRBJ1-5
CDR3aa: SALETSNQPQH

d_gene: NA
v_gene: TRBV12-3/TRBV12-4
j_gene: TRBJ1-6
CDR3aa: ASSLLGSDSPLH

d_gene: NA
v_gene: TRBV20-1
j_gene: TRBJ2-5
CDR3aa: SAGDSSQETQY

d_gene: NA
v_gene: TRBV20-1
j_gene: TRBJ1-6
CDR3aa: SASRTDEKHSPLH